This is a list of T cell receptor beta chains from one sample in a study of a mutant IDH1 vaccine in newly diagnosed glioma. TCRdb keeps only in-frame clones here, not all; method: immunoSEQ multiplex PCR. The table lists 30,000 to 35,000 clones, more than 70% of them singletons. Sequencing was performed on peripheral blood mononuclear cells (PBMCs), taken from a glioma patient treated with radiotherapy, temozolomide or both. Source of these receptors: a man in his forties or fifties with glioma. Some clones in this sample may be carry-over from other donors' samples. Each CDR3 is given with its conserved first and last residue. Fields, in order: V gene, D gene, clone size, J gene, CDR3 protein, CDR3 DNA. The D gene is left open where the match is weak. Not all rows give a size; the values are once, few, many and, for expanded clones, a class.

v_gene: TRBV7-9
d_gene: -
abundance: few
j_gene: TRBJ1-2
CDR3aa: CASSSQQRSNYGYTF
CDR3nt: TGTGCCAGCAGCTCCCAACAGAGGTCTAACTATGGCTACACCTTC

v_gene: TRBV7-9
d_gene: -
abundance: once
j_gene: TRBJ1-4
CDR3aa: CASSIGTGYEKLFF
CDR3nt: TGTGCCAGCAGCATAGGAACAGGGTATGAAAAACTGTTTTTT

v_gene: TRBV7-2
d_gene: -
abundance: -
j_gene: TRBJ2-3
CDR3aa: CASSYSGPNTDTQYF
CDR3nt: TGTGCCAGCAGTTATTCGGGACCGAACACAGATACGCAGTATTTT

v_gene: TRBV10-1
d_gene: -
abundance: few
j_gene: TRBJ1-5
CDR3aa: CATCRMGTHQPQHF
CDR3nt: TGCGCCACCTGTCGTATGGGGACCCATCAGCCCCAGCATTTT

v_gene: TRBV10-3
d_gene: -
abundance: -
j_gene: TRBJ1-3
CDR3aa: CAIRWQGLSGNTIYF
CDR3nt: TGTGCCATCAGGTGGCAGGGATTGTCTGGAAACACCATATATTTT

v_gene: TRBV5-8
d_gene: -
abundance: -
j_gene: TRBJ2-5
CDR3aa: CASSLYQETQYF
CDR3nt: TGTGCCAGCAGCTTGTACCAAGAGACCCAGTACTTC

v_gene: TRBV19
d_gene: -
abundance: -
j_gene: TRBJ2-2
CDR3aa: CASSTAGELFF
CDR3nt: TGTGCCAGTAGTACTGCCGGGGAGCTGTTTTTT

v_gene: TRBV6-5
d_gene: TRBD2
abundance: -
j_gene: TRBJ2-1
CDR3aa: CASSRGLAEYNEQFF
CDR3nt: TGTGCCAGCAGCCGGGGTCTAGCGGAGTACAATGAGCAGTTCTTC

v_gene: TRBV30
d_gene: -
abundance: few
j_gene: TRBJ1-5
CDR3aa: CAWSSGPGGQPQHF
CDR3nt: TGTGCCTGGAGTTCGGGGCCTGGGGGTCAGCCCCAGCATTTT

v_gene: TRBV19
d_gene: TRBD1
abundance: -
j_gene: TRBJ2-7
CDR3aa: CASSPGQGGAEQYF
CDR3nt: TGTGCCAGTAGTCCGGGACAGGGAGGAGCCGAGCAGTACTTC

v_gene: TRBV15
d_gene: -
abundance: -
j_gene: TRBJ1-5
CDR3aa: CATSRDRGNQPQHF
CDR3nt: TGTGCCACCAGCAGAGACAGGGGTAATCAGCCCCAGCATTTT

v_gene: TRBV7-2
d_gene: -
abundance: -
j_gene: TRBJ2-7
CDR3aa: CASSESSYEQYF
CDR3nt: TGTGCCAGCAGCGAGAGCTCCTACGAGCAGTACTTC

v_gene: TRBV9
d_gene: -
abundance: once
j_gene: TRBJ2-1
CDR3aa: CASSPQGRDEQFF
CDR3nt: TGTGCCAGCAGCCCACAGGGGAGGGATGAGCAGTTCTTC

v_gene: TRBV7-8
d_gene: -
abundance: -
j_gene: TRBJ1-2
CDR3aa: CASSKLINGYYGYTF
CDR3nt: TGTGCCAGCAGCAAACTTATAAACGGCTACTATGGCTACACCTTC

v_gene: TRBV28
d_gene: TRBD1
abundance: -
j_gene: TRBJ2-7
CDR3aa: CASKGTGVVYEQYF
CDR3nt: TGTGCCAGCAAGGGGACAGGAGTCGTCTACGAGCAGTACTTC

v_gene: TRBV7-9
d_gene: -
abundance: -
j_gene: TRBJ2-2
CDR3aa: CASSLFLGLGELFF
CDR3nt: TGTGCCAGCAGCTTATTTCTGGGACTCGGGGAGCTGTTTTTT

v_gene: TRBV7-9
d_gene: TRBD1
abundance: -
j_gene: TRBJ2-5
CDR3aa: CASSLDWDRGQTQYF
CDR3nt: TGTGCCAGCAGCTTAGACTGGGACAGGGGTCAGACCCAGTACTTC

v_gene: TRBV5-4
d_gene: TRBD1
abundance: -
j_gene: TRBJ2-2
CDR3aa: CASSAYRGEPNTGELFF
CDR3nt: TGTGCCAGCAGCGCCTACAGGGGTGAGCCGAACACCGGGGAGCTGTTTTTT

v_gene: TRBV7-9
d_gene: TRBD1
abundance: -
j_gene: TRBJ1-1
CDR3aa: CASLLGGTVGAFF
CDR3nt: TGTGCCAGCCTCCTAGGTGGGACAGTGGGAGCTTTCTTT

v_gene: TRBV7-2
d_gene: -
abundance: -
j_gene: TRBJ1-6
CDR3aa: CASSFAASNSPLHF
CDR3nt: TGTGCCAGCAGCTTTGCAGCTTCCAATTCACCCCTCCACTTT

v_gene: TRBV6-4
d_gene: -
abundance: -
j_gene: TRBJ1-1
CDR3aa: CASSETGSGAEAFF
CDR3nt: TGTGCCAGCAGTGAGACGGGCAGCGGCGCTGAAGCTTTCTTT

v_gene: TRBV6-5
d_gene: -
abundance: once
j_gene: TRBJ2-5
CDR3aa: CAIRSTDKETQYF
CDR3nt: TGTGCCATTCGCTCGACAGATAAAGAGACCCAGTACTTC

v_gene: TRBV10-3
d_gene: TRBD2
abundance: -
j_gene: TRBJ2-1
CDR3aa: CAIRQGLVDEQFF
CDR3nt: TGTGCCATCAGGCAGGGACTAGTAGATGAGCAGTTCTTC

v_gene: TRBV4-1
d_gene: -
abundance: -
j_gene: TRBJ1-1
CDR3aa: CASSFGPRDKLLSTEAFF
CDR3nt: TGCGCCAGCAGCTTCGGCCCCCGGGACAAACTTTTGAGCACTGAAGCTTTCTTT

v_gene: TRBV6-5
d_gene: -
abundance: -
j_gene: TRBJ1-2
CDR3aa: CASSYQGVGGYTF
CDR3nt: TGTGCCAGCAGTTATCAGGGCGTAGGTGGCTACACCTTC

v_gene: TRBV15
d_gene: -
abundance: -
j_gene: TRBJ2-7
CDR3aa: CATSRVREAMREQYF
CDR3nt: TGTGCCACCAGCAGAGTCCGGGAAGCGATGCGCGAGCAGTACTTC

v_gene: TRBV6-5
d_gene: -
abundance: -
j_gene: TRBJ2-5
CDR3aa: CASSYKATETQYF
CDR3nt: TGTGCCAGCAGTTACAAGGCAACGGAGACCCAGTACTTC

v_gene: TRBV5-4
d_gene: TRBD2
abundance: -
j_gene: TRBJ2-1
CDR3aa: CASSFGLAGSNEQFF
CDR3nt: TGTGCCAGCAGCTTCGGACTAGCGGGGAGCAATGAGCAGTTCTTC

v_gene: TRBV28
d_gene: -
abundance: -
j_gene: TRBJ1-5
CDR3aa: CASRLSNQPQHF
CDR3nt: TGTGCCAGCCGACTTAGCAATCAGCCCCAGCATTTT

v_gene: TRBV29-1
d_gene: TRBD1
abundance: -
j_gene: TRBJ2-5
CDR3aa: CSVTGGIQETQYF
CDR3nt: TGCAGCGTCACAGGGGGAATACAAGAGACCCAGTACTTC

v_gene: TRBV7-8
d_gene: -
abundance: -
j_gene: TRBJ2-1
CDR3aa: CASSLGRERDEQFF
CDR3nt: TGTGCCAGCAGCTTAGGTCGAGAGAGGGATGAGCAGTTCTTC

v_gene: TRBV23-1
d_gene: TRBD2
abundance: -
j_gene: TRBJ2-1
CDR3aa: CASSQEGLAGGPSYNEQFF
CDR3nt: TGCGCCAGCAGTCAAGAGGGACTAGCGGGAGGGCCCTCCTACAATGAGCAGTTCTTC

v_gene: TRBV10-3
d_gene: -
abundance: -
j_gene: TRBJ1-6
CDR3aa: CAIGGGNSPLHF
CDR3nt: TGTGCCATCGGGGGTGGCAATTCACCCCTCCACTTT

v_gene: TRBV13
d_gene: TRBD1
abundance: -
j_gene: TRBJ2-1
CDR3aa: CASSPDRGDEQFF
CDR3nt: TGTGCCAGCAGCCCCGACAGGGGGGACGAGCAGTTCTTC

v_gene: TRBV6-5
d_gene: -
abundance: -
j_gene: TRBJ2-7
CDR3aa: CASSGGPYEQYF
CDR3nt: TGTGCCAGCAGTGGGGGGCCCTACGAGCAGTACTTC

v_gene: TRBV19
d_gene: -
abundance: -
j_gene: TRBJ1-4
CDR3aa: CASSPPNTPNEKLFF
CDR3nt: TGTGCCAGTAGTCCCCCGAACACTCCTAATGAAAAACTGTTTTTT